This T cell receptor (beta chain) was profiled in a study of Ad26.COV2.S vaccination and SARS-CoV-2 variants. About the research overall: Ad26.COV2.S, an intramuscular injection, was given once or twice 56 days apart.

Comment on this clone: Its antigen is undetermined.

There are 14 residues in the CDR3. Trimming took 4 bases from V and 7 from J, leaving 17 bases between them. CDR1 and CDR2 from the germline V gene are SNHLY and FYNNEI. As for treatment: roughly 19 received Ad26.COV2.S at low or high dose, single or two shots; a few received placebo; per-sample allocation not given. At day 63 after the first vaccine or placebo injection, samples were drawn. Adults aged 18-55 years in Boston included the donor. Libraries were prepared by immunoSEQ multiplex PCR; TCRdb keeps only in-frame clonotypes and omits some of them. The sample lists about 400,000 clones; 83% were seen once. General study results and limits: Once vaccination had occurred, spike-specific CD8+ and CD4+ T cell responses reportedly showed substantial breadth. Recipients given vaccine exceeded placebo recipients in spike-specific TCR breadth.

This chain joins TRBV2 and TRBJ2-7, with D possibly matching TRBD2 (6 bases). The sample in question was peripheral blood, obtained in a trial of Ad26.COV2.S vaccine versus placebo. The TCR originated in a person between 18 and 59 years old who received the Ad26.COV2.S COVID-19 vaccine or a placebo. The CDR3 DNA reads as TGTGCCAGCAGTGTCAGGCGGGGAATAGGAGAGCAGTACTTC. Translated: CASSVRRGIGEQYF.